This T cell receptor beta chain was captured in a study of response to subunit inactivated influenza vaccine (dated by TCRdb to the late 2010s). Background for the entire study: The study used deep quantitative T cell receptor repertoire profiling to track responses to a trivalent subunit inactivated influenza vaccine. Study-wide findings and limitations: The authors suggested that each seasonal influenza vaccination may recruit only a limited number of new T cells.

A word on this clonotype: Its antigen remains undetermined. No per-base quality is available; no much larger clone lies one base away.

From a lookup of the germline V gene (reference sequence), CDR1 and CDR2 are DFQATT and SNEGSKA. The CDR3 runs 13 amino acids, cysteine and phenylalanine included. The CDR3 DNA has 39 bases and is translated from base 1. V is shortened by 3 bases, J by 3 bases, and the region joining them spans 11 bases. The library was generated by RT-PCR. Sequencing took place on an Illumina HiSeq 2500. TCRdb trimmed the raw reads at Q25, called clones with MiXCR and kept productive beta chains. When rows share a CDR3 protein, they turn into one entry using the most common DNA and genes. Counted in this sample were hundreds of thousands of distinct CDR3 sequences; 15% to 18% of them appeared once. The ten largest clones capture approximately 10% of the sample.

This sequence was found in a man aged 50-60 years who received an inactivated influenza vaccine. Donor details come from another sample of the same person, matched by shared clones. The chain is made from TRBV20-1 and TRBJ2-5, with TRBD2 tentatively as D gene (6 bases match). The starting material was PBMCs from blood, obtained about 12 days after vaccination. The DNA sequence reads TGCAGTGCTAGGGCCGGGAGAAAAGAGACCCAGTACTTC. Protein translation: CSARAGRKETQYF.